This T cell receptor (beta chain) was identified in a study of long-term antiretroviral therapy in people with HIV. Findings of the study overall: Post-treatment diversity went higher with ART but stayed below transplant donor controls. Viral resistance, ART adherence and therapy changes all lacked available data. Repertoires with HIV possessed tighter CDR3 length spans than those of controls.

Investigators performed immunoSEQ version v3.0 at survey level. The method was immunoSEQ multiplex PCR; TCRdb's version includes in-frame clones alone and lacks a portion of them. The sample lists about 24,000 clones, 80% to 90% occurring once. About this clone itself: Its antigen is not known.

Germline CDR1 reads SNHLY; CDR2 reads FYNNEI. V was clipped by 7 bases and J by 5 bases, with 14 bases between them. This CDR3 spans 14 amino acids. This clonotype originated in a woman in her twenties or thirties with HIV. The sequenced sample was unsorted PBMCs, obtained 1.8 years before starting antiretroviral therapy. V and J are TRBV2 and TRBJ1-4; no reliable D call. The CDR3: CASKEEANNEKLFF. CDR3 nucleotides: TGTGCCAGCAAGGAGGAGGCAAACAATGAAAAACTGTTTTTT.